The rows below give T cell receptor beta chains drawn from one sample of a study of breast tumors, draining lymph nodes, adjacent tissues. TCRdb re-analysed the multiplex PCR reads in MiXCR, keeping a single row per CDR3 protein. The data hold about 230,000 distinct CDR3 sequences, with roughly 32% observed a single time. Sequencing was done on a sample of axillary lymph node tissue. The receptors come from a female donor with breast cancer. Some clones in this sample may be carry-over from other donors' samples. The CDR3 runs from the conserved cysteine through the conserved F or W. Fields, in order: J gene, D gene, clone size, V gene, CDR3 protein, CDR3 DNA. A D gene is named only where the DNA matches it firmly. Size tells how often a clone was seen (once, few, many) or the class of an expanded clone, and some rows leave it out.

>TRBJ2-1|TRBD2|many|TRBV4-3
CASSQIAGGEQFF
TGCGCCAGCAGCCAGATAGCGGGAGGGGAGCAGTTCTTC
>TRBJ2-3|TRBD2|.|TRBV5-1
CASSPVAGGSDTQYF
TGCGCCAGCAGCCCTGTAGCGGGAGGCTCAGATACGCAGTATTTT
>TRBJ2-2|.|.|TRBV29-1
CSGCRGTGEPFF
TGCAGCGGTTGCAGGGGAACCGGGGAGCCGTTTTTT
>TRBJ2-1|.|.|TRBV4-1
CASSQDKYSEQFF
TGCGCCAGCAGCCAAGATAAGTACAGTGAGCAGTTCTTC
>TRBJ2-2|TRBD2|few|TRBV6-6
CASSHLREYTGELFF
TGTGCCAGCAGTCACTTGCGGGAGTACACCGGGGAGCTGTTTTTT
>TRBJ1-3|.|many|TRBV20-1
CSAREFGGSSGNTIYF
TGCAGTGCTAGAGAGTTTGGGGGGAGCTCTGGAAACACCATATATTTT
>TRBJ2-7|TRBD2|many|TRBV20-1
CSAEDGGRKEEQYF
TGCAGTGCAGAAGACGGCGGGAGGAAAGAGGAGCAGTACTTC
>TRBJ1-5|.|.|TRBV2
CASSEGRVQPPHF
TGTGCCAGCAGTGAAGGCAGGGTTCAGCCCCCCCATTTT
>TRBJ2-3|TRBD2|.|TRBV20-1
CSARSSGRGQNEQYF
TGCAGTGCTAGATCTAGCGGGAGGGGGCAAAATGAGCAGTATTTT
>TRBJ2-1|.|many|TRBV5-4
CAVNGEGSLSSYNEQFF
TGTGCCGTAAATGGTGAGGGGAGTTTATCGTCCTACAATGAGCAGTTCTTC
>TRBJ2-5|TRBD2|.|TRBV2
CASSEGAGLADQETQYF
TGTGCCAGCAGTGAGGGAGCGGGACTAGCGGATCAAGAGACCCAGTACTTC
>TRBJ2-2|.|many|TRBV6-2/TRBV6-3
CASSYLDGDTGELFF
TGTGCCAGCAGTTATCTAGACGGTGACACCGGGGAGCTGTTTTTT
>TRBJ2-6|.|.|TRBV19
CASTPLNTGRYTGANVLTF
TGTGCCAGTACCCCCCTTAACACAGGGAGGTACACCGGGGCCAACGTCCTGACTTTC
>TRBJ2-2|.|.|TRBV20-1
CSARYRPERSTGELFF
TGCAGTGCTAGGTACCGCCCAGAGAGAAGCACCGGGGAGCTGTTTTTT
>TRBJ1-4|.|many|TRBV4-1
CASSRGLANEKLFF
TGCGCCAGCAGCCGGGGATTGGCTAATGAAAAACTGTTTTTT
>TRBJ1-2|.|many|TRBV11-3
CASSPGRGYGYTF
TGTGCCAGCAGCCCAGGGAGAGGCTATGGCTACACCTTC
>TRBJ2-1|.|many|TRBV6-6
CASGSNEQFF
TGTGCCAGCGGCAGCAATGAGCAGTTCTTC
>TRBJ1-5|.|many|TRBV20-1
CSATGGQPQHF
TGCAGTGCTACGGGCGGTCAGCCCCAGCATTTT
>TRBJ2-7|.|.|TRBV12-5
CASGFVLHHRVPSYEQYF
TGTGCTAGTGGTTTCGTTCTCCATCACAGAGTTCCCTCCTACGAGCAGTACTTC
>TRBJ2-5|.|many|TRBV6-6
CASSYSKTGYRLQETQYF
TGTGCCAGCAGTTACTCGAAAACAGGGTATCGATTACAAGAGACCCAGTACTTC
>TRBJ1-1|TRBD1|.|TRBV5-1
CASSYQRTGRNTEAFF
TGCGCCAGCAGCTACCAAAGGACAGGGAGGAACACTGAAGCTTTCTTT
>TRBJ1-3|.|many|TRBV6-1
CASSVNPATGHSGNTIYF
TGTGCCAGCAGTGTAAACCCAGCTACAGGGCACTCTGGAAACACCATATATTTT
>TRBJ2-5|.|many|TRBV6-5
CASSYFFGSPGETQYF
TGTGCCAGCAGTTACTTTTTTGGCTCCCCCGGGGAGACCCAGTACTTC
>TRBJ1-5|.|.|TRBV4-1
CARSQDYGFSNQPQRF
TGCGCCCGCAGCCAAGATTACGGTTTTAGCAATCAGCCCCAGCGTTTT
>TRBJ2-5|.|few|TRBV5-1
CASSFGAQGETQYF
TGCGCCAGCAGCTTTGGGGCCCAGGGGGAGACCCAGTACTTC
>TRBJ2-7|.|many|TRBV25-1
CASREEYEQYF
TGTGCCAGCAGGGAGGAGTACGAGCAGTACTTC
>TRBJ2-2|TRBD2|many|TRBV19
CASKPTSGRAAGELFF
TGTGCCAGTAAACCTACTAGCGGGAGGGCCGCCGGGGAGCTGTTTTTT
>TRBJ2-1|.|many|TRBV15
CATSVGYNEQFF
TGTGCCACCAGCGTCGGGTACAATGAGCAGTTCTTC
>TRBJ2-3|.|many|TRBV6-6
CASSYPQAFTDTQYF
TGTGCCAGCAGTTACCCCCAGGCGTTCACAGATACGCAGTATTTT
>TRBJ1-5|.|many|TRBV4-3
CASSQDVSQPQHF
TGCGCCAGCAGCCAAGATGTGAGTCAGCCCCAGCATTTT
>TRBJ2-1|TRBD2|once|TRBV5-1
CASNLAGGSSYNEQFF
TGTGCCAGCAATCTAGCGGGAGGGAGCTCCTACAATGAGCAGTTCTTC
>TRBJ2-1|TRBD2|many|TRBV19
CASSMLGAGGRRNEQFF
TGTGCCAGTAGTATGCTCGGCGCCGGGGGGAGGCGCAATGAGCAGTTCTTC